This TCR beta chain was retrieved from a study of shared clonotypes between healthy human individuals. Study-wide points: Rarefaction exposed incomplete sorted-subset sequencing despite large depth. Relative to clonotypes present in all four donors, those not shared had lower generation probabilities.

Worth noting for this clone: Its antigen is not identified.

An even split of each subset's genomic DNA across several immunoSEQ plates was performed. In the source study's methods: For the immunoSEQ data, sequences were junction-only without quality scores, so filtering differed. Clones were sequenced by immunoSEQ multiplex PCR, and TCRdb holds only the in-frame ones, with some missing. V and J calls and clone size are copied from that table; D and trimming were computed from the DNA. The sample lists roughly 2 million clones, about 95% seen once, with 0.9% to 1.4% in the top ten. CDR1 and CDR2 (germline): MNHEY, SVGAGI. CDR3 length equals 16 residues. V was cut by 2 bases and J by 1 base, with 14 bases left in between. In the naive CD8 group, cells lacked CD45RO and were positively selected for CCR7, so terminally differentiated effector memory CD45RA+ cells were left out.

This clonotype was obtained from a man aged 18-30 years in good health. The chain employs TRBV6-5 and TRBJ2-5; the D call may be TRBD1 or TRBD2 (5 bases each). Sequencing was performed on naive CD8+ T cells sorted from blood. The CDR3 protein is CASSYGVAGTQETQYF. In DNA, the CDR3 is TGTGCCAGCAGTTACGGGGTGGCAGGGACCCAAGAGACCCAGTACTTC.